Listed below are T cell receptor beta chains from one sample, sequenced in a study of human thymus T cells. Sequencing was performed with immunoSEQ multiplex PCR; in TCRdb, only in-frame clones are kept and a portion is missing. The table includes fewer than 55,000 clones, over 85% detected once. The sample consisted of blood. The receptors were sampled from a boy less than two years old with a congenital heart defect but otherwise immunologically healthy. Each CDR3 is given with its conserved first and last residue. A D gene is named only where the DNA matches it firmly. Clone size, where shown, is once, few, many, or a class for clones that have expanded.

TRBV7-2	TRBD1	.	TRBJ1-6	TGTGCCAGCAGCTATCGACAGGGGCCTAATTCACCCCTCCACTTT	CASSYRQGPNSPLHF
TRBV4-1	.	.	TRBJ1-6	TGCGCCAGCAGCCAAAATGCAGGGGCAACCTATAATTCACCCCTCCACTTT	CASSQNAGATYNSPLHF
TRBV19	TRBD1	.	TRBJ1-5	TGTGCCAGTAGTATAGGGGGACAGGGCAATCAGCCCCAGCATTTT	CASSIGGQGNQPQHF
TRBV4-1	.	.	TRBJ1-4	TGCGCCAGCAGCCCCCATGCCGGCCCCGGAAATGAAAAACTGTTTTTT	CASSPHAGPGNEKLFF
TRBV29-1	.	.	TRBJ2-3	TGCAGCGCCGGCGGGACGGCTTTAGATACGCAGTATTTT	CSAGGTALDTQYF
TRBV30	.	.	TRBJ1-3	TGTGCCTGGAGTCCAGGGCCTACGGGAAACACCATATATTTT	CAWSPGPTGNTIYF
TRBV6-6	TRBD1	.	TRBJ2-5	TGTGCCAGCAGTGCGAACAGGGGCGGCCAAGAGACCCAGTACTTC	CASSANRGGQETQYF
TRBV5-6	TRBD2	.	TRBJ2-7	TGTGCCAGCAGCTTGGGGACTAGCGCCTACGAGCAGTACTTC	CASSLGTSAYEQYF
TRBV7-9	.	once	TRBJ1-1	TGTGCCAGCAGCTTAGTCGCAGGGAACACTGAAGCTTTCTTT	CASSLVAGNTEAFF
TRBV10-1	.	.	TRBJ2-7	TGCGCCAGCAGTGAGTCAGGGTACGAGCAGTACTTC	CASSESGYEQYF
TRBV30	.	.	TRBJ2-4	TGTGCCTGGGGGACCGGGGTACTAGCCAAAAACATTCAGTACTTC	CAWGTGVLAKNIQYF
TRBV5-1	.	.	TRBJ2-7	TGCGCCAGCAGCTTGGGCCAGGGTGCCTACGAGCAGTACTTC	CASSLGQGAYEQYF
TRBV10-3	.	.	TRBJ1-2	TGTGCCATCAGTCGACAGTCTCCCAATGATGGCTACACCTTC	CAISRQSPNDGYTF
TRBV19	.	.	TRBJ1-1	TGTGCCAGTAGTCGTTCCCGGAACACTGAAGCTTTCTTT	CASSRSRNTEAFF
TRBV4-3	TRBD1	.	TRBJ2-1	TGCGCCAGCAGCCAAGGACAGGGGTCCTACAATGAGCAGTTCTTC	CASSQGQGSYNEQFF
TRBV7-8	TRBD1	.	TRBJ2-3	TGTGCCAGCAGCCGCAACAGGGGTAATACGCAGTATTTT	CASSRNRGNTQYF
TRBV19	TRBD1	few	TRBJ1-2	TGTGCCAGTAGTATAGCAGGGGGCTATGGCTACACCTTC	CASSIAGGYGYTF
TRBV7-8	.	.	TRBJ2-3	TGTGCCAGCAGCTTAGCGGGGATAACAGATACGCAGTATTTT	CASSLAGITDTQYF
TRBV7-9	.	.	TRBJ1-4	TGTGCCAGCAGCTTGAATGAAAAACTGTTTTTT	CASSLNEKLFF
TRBV7-9	.	.	TRBJ2-5	TGTGCCAGCAGCTTAATTGAGCGCCAAGAGACCCAGTACTTC	CASSLIERQETQYF
TRBV7-3	.	.	TRBJ2-7	TGTGCCAGCAGCTATGGGGGTAGTTACGAGCAGTACTTC	CASSYGGSYEQYF
TRBV28	TRBD2	.	TRBJ2-3	TGTGCCAGCAACTCCCCCGCGGGGGGTCGAACAGATACGCAGTATTTT	CASNSPAGGRTDTQYF
TRBV6-5	.	.	TRBJ1-2	TGTGCCAGCAGTTACGTCAATAACTATGGCTACACCTTC	CASSYVNNYGYTF
TRBV4-2	.	.	TRBJ1-2	TGTGCCAGCAGCCAGGAAGCCAAGTTCAACTATGGCTACACCTTC	CASSQEAKFNYGYTF
TRBV30	.	.	TRBJ1-4	TGTGCCTGGGGGGCATCAGTCCTTAATGAAAAACTGTTTTTT	CAWGASVLNEKLFF
TRBV27	TRBD1	.	TRBJ2-1	TGTGCCAGCCGGGGACAGGGGGCTGCGGGTGAGCAGTTCTTC	CASRGQGAAGEQFF
TRBV5-1	.	.	TRBJ2-5	TGCGCCAGCAGCTTATGGGAGACCCAGTACTTC	CASSLWETQYF
TRBV27	TRBD1	once	TRBJ1-2	TGTGCCAGCAGTGAAAAACTCAGGGGGCTCTATGGCTACACCTTC	CASSEKLRGLYGYTF
TRBV15	.	.	TRBJ2-5	TGTGCCAGCTCCCAGCAACAGGGCCTGGGGGAGACCCAGTACTTC	CASSQQQGLGETQYF
TRBV7-9	TRBD1	.	TRBJ1-1	TGTGCCAGCAGCTTAGGACAGGGGAACACTGAAGCTTTCTTT	CASSLGQGNTEAFF
TRBV6-1	.	once	TRBJ1-2	TGTGCCAGCAGTGAAGGAGTACAGGTTTATGGCTACACCTTC	CASSEGVQVYGYTF
TRBV5-5	TRBD1	.	TRBJ2-3	TGTGCCAGCAGCCCCGGACAGGACACAGATACGCAGTATTTT	CASSPGQDTDTQYF
TRBV6-5	TRBD2	.	TRBJ2-1	TGTGCCAGCAGCTACGCCGGACTAGCGGGGTACAATGAGCAGTTCTTC	CASSYAGLAGYNEQFF
TRBV7-8	TRBD2	once	TRBJ2-5	TGTGCCAGCCACCGACTAGCGGGGGGGCCACGAGAGACCCAGTACTTC	CASHRLAGGPRETQYF
TRBV2	.	.	TRBJ2-7	TGTGCCAGCACTATGGACTTATCCTCCTACGAGCAGTACTTC	CASTMDLSSYEQYF
TRBV5-4	TRBD2	.	TRBJ2-2	TGTGCCAGCAGCACCGGGACTAGCGGCACCGGGGAGCTGTTTTTT	CASSTGTSGTGELFF
TRBV15	.	.	TRBJ1-1	TGTGCCACCAGCAGGGGGACGCAAAACACTGAAGCTTTCTTT	CATSRGTQNTEAFF
TRBV27	TRBD1	.	TRBJ2-6	TGTGCCAGCAGTTTTCTAGGGACAGGGACCGGGGCCAACGTCCTGACTTTC	CASSFLGTGTGANVLTF
TRBV7-2	.	.	TRBJ2-3	TGTGCCAGCAGCCCACGCCCCCTTTTGAGAGATACGCAGTATTTT	CASSPRPLLRDTQYF
TRBV7-2	TRBD1	.	TRBJ1-1	TGTGCCAGCAGCTTGCCGGGACAGGGAACTTTCTTT	CASSLPGQGTFF
TRBV6-5	.	.	TRBJ1-4	TGTGCCACACGGCGCTCAGTTTGGCCTGAGGGGCTGTTTTTT	CATRRSVWPEGLFF
TRBV7-9	.	once	TRBJ1-5	TGTGCCAGCAGCTTACACAATCAGCCCCAGCATTTT	CASSLHNQPQHF
TRBV10-3	TRBD2	.	TRBJ2-7	TGTGCCATCAGTCCCACGGGGGGATGGGTCCACGAGCAGTACTTC	CAISPTGGWVHEQYF
TRBV5-1	.	.	TRBJ1-1	TGCGCCAGCAGCCTAGGGACACTCTCGAACACTGAAGCTTTCTTT	CASSLGTLSNTEAFF
TRBV10-3	.	.	TRBJ1-4	TGTGCCATCAGTGCCGGTAATGAAAAACTGTTTTTT	CAISAGNEKLFF
TRBV12-5	TRBD1	.	TRBJ1-1	TGTGCTAGTGGCGGACAGGCCGGGACTGAAGCTTTCTTT	CASGGQAGTEAFF
TRBV4-1	.	.	TRBJ2-4	TGCGCCAGCAGCCATGGAAGAGTTGCCAAAAACATTCAGTACTTC	CASSHGRVAKNIQYF
TRBV7-9	.	.	TRBJ1-6	TGTGCCAGCAGCCAGGGACTGAGCTCCTATAATTCACCCCTCCACTTT	CASSQGLSSYNSPLHF